This note documents a single T cell receptor (beta chain) sequence. The data originate from a study of early T cells in non-severe SARS-CoV-2 infection. One entry per CDR3 protein, called by TCRdb with MiXCR from the 5' RACE reads. Of about 97,000 distinct CDR3 sequences in the sample, approximately 14% are singletons; the top ten hold approximately 6.4%. The CDR3 loop spans 13 amino acids. V dropped 5 bases and J dropped 7; count of bases not matched to a gene: 7. CDR1 is SGHAT and CDR2 is FQDESV in the germline V gene (reference sequence). The receptor was derived from an adult who was a healthcare worker with PCR-confirmed SARS-CoV-2 infection or an uninfected control (not recorded which). Sequences were obtained from whole blood. The chain uses TRBV11-1 and TRBJ1-1; TRBD1 aligns across 7 bases. CDR3 in amino acids: CASSLRTGFEAFF. CDR3 sequence (DNA): TGTGCCAGCAGCCTCCGGACAGGCTTTGAAGCTTTCTTT.